This entry describes one T cell receptor beta chain. No antigen is known for it. Per-base qualities were not stored, and no clone one base away is much larger. The cohort comprised some 700 healthy bone marrow donors. At the time of sampling, all cohort members were nominally healthy, though unrecorded immune exposures were likely present. The donor was CMV seronegative and was included in the group of about 400 seronegative cohort members. Every donor gave a peripheral blood sample, and the peripheral blood mononuclear cells from that sample were used for TCR beta sequencing. The Qiagen DNeasy Blood Extraction Kit was used to extract genomic DNA from the blood cell samples. The sample is drawn from a study of cytomegalovirus exposure and HLA in healthy donors listed by TCRdb under 2017. Background on the whole study: An earlier analysis of a few hundred of the donors reported 276 Gb of sequence data and some 110 million unique TCR beta sequences obtained from around 180 million T cells. Both class I and class II loci were covered by HLA typing, at four-digit resolution. The aim of the study was to test whether cataloging public T cell receptors could identify signatures of past pathogen exposure. Donor age, sex, ethnicity and CMV serostatus were collected together with the repertoire data. The study profiled the T cell repertoires of under 850 subjects by immunosequencing and related them to cytomegalovirus serostatus. Because of strong linkage in the cohort, five DR-DQ haplotypes were treated as single units for association and clustering. A later genetic analysis used genome-wide SNP genotypes for about 60% of the 666 donors, treating that subset as a discovery cohort. All discovery cohort repertoires had been generated on a single sequencing platform. High-throughput TCR immunosequencing, statistical association of individual TCRs with disease status, and machine learning were combined to predict cytomegalovirus infection status. An earlier analysis of several hundred of the donors used high-throughput TCR beta sequencing to judge whether each TCR beta V gene segment behaved as functional or pseudogenic. The number of donors typed differed by locus, with roughly 629-640 for A, B, C, DRB1 and DQB1, 522 for DQA1, 600 to 610 for DPA1, and under 490 for DPB1. Across about 370 genotyped donors of the cohort, an average of about 220,000 unique TCR beta nucleotide sequences per donor were sequenced, and approximately 19% of those sequences were non-productive. Besides the first cohort of approximately 670 subjects, a separate validation cohort made up of 95 to 150 different subjects was used. Among the approximately 420 genotyped donors, about 83% belonged to the genetic ancestry cluster associated with self-reported Caucasian donors. In the later analysis, no new phenotypic data were used to find candidate immune exposures; instead, reliance was placed on TCR beta sequences and their occurrence across donors. Approximately 310 gigabases of sequencing data and around 80 million unique TCR sequences made up an early release that covered 500 to 650 HLA-typed donors. To study patterns of TCR occurrence, a later analysis re-analyzed previously published TCR beta repertoires from 600 to 750 donors and added high-resolution HLA genotyping. General conclusions and limits of the study: Presence/absence analyses assumed roughly uniform sequencing depth across donors, an assumption that may not hold. According to a later analysis, most CMV-associated TCR beta chains appeared to be HLA-restricted, and the HLA associations seemed to be driven largely by CMV exposure. An earlier analysis of some 560 of the donors showed that most TCR beta V segments appeared in productive rearrangements either about 90% or about 30% of the time, which broadly matched IMGT annotations. A group of highly shared sequence variants was considered likely to be a technical artifact of the sequencing pipeline. The study listed 150 to 200 TCR beta chains as associated with cytomegalovirus. In a later genetic analysis, a missense DCLRE1C variant was associated with V-gene and J-gene trimming of TCR beta chains, and the association was replicated in an independent cohort. In both the original and validation cohorts, the classifier was reported to diagnose cytomegalovirus status with high specificity and sensitivity. Assigning TCR associations to individual alleles was difficult when HLA alleles, especially DR and DQ, strongly co-occurred. In a later analysis, HLA-associated TCR beta chains were found to be more clonally expanded and to have lower generation probabilities than equally common non-associated chains. CMV serostatus was the only immune exposure information available for the cohort. A later analysis reported that several top co-occurrence clusters appeared linked to parvovirus B19, influenza, CMV and Epstein-Barr virus. Around 16 rarely observed V segments, including chromosome 9 orphons, were excluded from the earlier analysis of some 590 of the donors because counts were too low. Correlated functional status among segregating V segments might reflect linkage disequilibrium, but an unknown experimental factor could not be ruled out. According to a later analysis, TCR association rates differed among HLA loci, with DRB1 alleles showing the most associated TCRs and HLA-C alleles showing the fewest. A further reported finding was that TCR beta sequences accurately predicted the HLA-A and HLA-B alleles for most subjects in the first cohort. Because HLA typing was missing for some donors at each locus, association tests included only the typed subset. It was suggested by the authors that the approach could potentially be generalized to other disease states and immunological phenotypes. A later genetic analysis reported fewer N-insertions in productive TCRs among donors in an Asian-associated ancestry cluster than the roughly 640-donor mean. Most TCR sequences were observed very rarely across donors, whereas some public TCRs were present in many individuals. In vitro tests confirmed that a few of the cytomegalovirus-associated TCR beta chains recognize cytomegalovirus antigens. A later analysis associated some 17,000 TCR beta sequences with specific HLA alleles at a false discovery rate of 0.05. The cohort was sequenced for TCR beta chains only, and without alpha or paired-chain data the features that could be detected were limited.

Preparation of the library involved the immunoSEQ multiplex PCR assay. The multiplex PCR relied on a mix of 60 forward primers for TCR Vbeta segments and 13 reverse primers for TCR Jbeta segments. The CDR3 region of rearranged TCR beta genes was amplified from genomic DNA with a multiplex PCR assay. The amplified TCR beta libraries were sequenced on the Illumina HiSeq System as 87-base-pair reads. On the study's bioinformatics: A later analysis tallied 75 million to 95 million unique TCR beta chains across the 650 to 750 repertoires, and approximately 12 million of those chains were shared by two or more donors. A nearest-neighbor algorithm error-corrected the raw reads and collapsed the reads into unique sequences, merging closely related sequences to remove PCR and sequencing errors. CDR3 sequences were aligned to IMGT reference sequences to assign V, D and J gene segments. For a sequence to be retained, at least a six-nucleotide match to both a V gene segment and a J gene segment was required. Rearrangements were called productive when the CDR3 lacked stop codons and stayed in frame with V and J; all others were non-productive. CDR3 was defined by IMGT convention, running from the second conserved V-encoded cysteine to the conserved J-encoded phenylalanine. Sequences without an unambiguous match to a single V gene segment were excluded from the earlier analysis of several hundred of the donors. An earlier analysis of a few hundred of the donors called V segments functional above 56.7% productive rearrangements and segregating when the between-donor standard deviation exceeded 5%. A statistical classification framework was built for diagnosing cytomegalovirus status from the catalog of TCR beta chain sequences. V and J gene assignment, in a later analysis, came from comparing TCR nucleotide sequences with IMGT/GENE-DB human TR gene sequences. The TCRdist pipeline was used in a later analysis to assign CDR3 sequences and most-parsimonious VDJ recombination scenarios. In a later analysis, each TCR beta chain was defined by its CDR3 amino acid sequence together with its V-gene family, and reads lacking a unique V-gene family were excluded. As a way to deal with suspected cross-contamination and a sequencing artifact, a later analysis dropped 450 to 600 nucleotide sequences that were highly shared and had low generation probability. In a later analysis, a clonal expansion index for each public chain was calculated from normalized within-repertoire ranks of inferred template counts. A later analysis computed generation probabilities with a VDJ recombination model fitted to out-of-frame rearrangements, and checked the results against IGoR. In a later analysis, hypergeometric tests were used to score TCR-TCR, TCR-HLA and TCR-CMV co-occurrence, with a repertoire-size bias correction applied to TCR pairs. A later analysis estimated false discovery rates by permuting HLA or CMV assignments 20 times. In a later analysis, co-occurring TCRs were grouped using DBSCAN, with TCRdist sequence similarity added in when clustering inside HLA-allele-positive subsets. Co-occurrence clustering excluded repertoires with fewer than 30,000 or more than 120,000 public chains, plus five with anomalous nucleotide sharing. TCRdb retrieved this table from immuneACCESS and kept in-frame rearrangements only. Not all clones are present; in checked studies, unresolved V genes account for under half, and no reason is known for the remainder. V, J and clone size reflect that table, while D and trimming were determined from the DNA. The sample has about 110,000 clones on record, under 90% of them singletons. The ten largest account for 2.2% of the sample.

The TCR comes from a woman in her twenties or thirties in good health and CMV-seronegative. Sequences were obtained from PBMCs.

For the CDR3, the sequence is CASRVQGSHTQYF. The DNA reads as follows: TGTGCCAGCAGAGTACAGGGTTCACATACGCAGTATTTT. The chain couples TRBV6-5 to TRBJ2-3; a weak D assignment points to TRBD1 (6 bases agree). The CDR3 starts with the cysteine, ends with the phenylalanine, and has 13 residues. Kept here is only the CDR3 DNA, which spans 39 bases and is read in frame from base 1. V gives up 6 bases and J gives up 7 bases, and the segment between their germline ends measures 14 bases. Looking up the germline V gene yields CDR1 MNHEY and CDR2 SVGAGI.